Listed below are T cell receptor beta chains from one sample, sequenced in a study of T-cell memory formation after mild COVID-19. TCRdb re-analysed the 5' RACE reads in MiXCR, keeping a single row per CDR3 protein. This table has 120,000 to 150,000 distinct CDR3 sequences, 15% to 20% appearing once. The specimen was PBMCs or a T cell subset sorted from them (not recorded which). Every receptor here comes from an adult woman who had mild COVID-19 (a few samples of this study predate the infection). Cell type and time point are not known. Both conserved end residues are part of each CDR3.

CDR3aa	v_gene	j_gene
CASSPAGTATDTQYF	TRBV18	TRBJ2-3
CASSLAVISDNEQFF	TRBV18	TRBJ2-1
CASSDIGLAGGQFF	TRBV2	TRBJ2-1
CSAEGAGNGYTF	TRBV29-1	TRBJ1-2
CASSSLTPPTQYF	TRBV11-2	TRBJ2-5
CAWGRERTSTDTQYF	TRBV30	TRBJ2-3
CSASGLPGLAGIGDEQFF	TRBV20-1	TRBJ2-1
CASSLDWIQYF	TRBV7-9	TRBJ2-4
CAISESTSGSGNEQFF	TRBV10-3	TRBJ2-1
CASSEVDTGELFF	TRBV2	TRBJ2-2
CASSNSGTGAHEQYF	TRBV6-5	TRBJ2-7
CASNSGGATGELFF	TRBV2	TRBJ2-2
CASSRLSGGIGYTF	TRBV9	TRBJ1-2
CASSLALGGARNEQFF	TRBV7-9	TRBJ2-1
CASSWVSGYPGELFF	TRBV12-3/TRBV12-4	TRBJ2-2
CASSRGTSNYGYTF	TRBV5-1	TRBJ1-2
CASSSPLFVGGPTQYF	TRBV11-3	TRBJ2-7
CASSNTVGTYSGANVLTF	TRBV21-1	TRBJ2-6
CASRDQGQETQYF	TRBV12-3/TRBV12-4	TRBJ2-5
CASDSRDQPQHF	TRBV4-1	TRBJ1-5
CASSFDGTKNIQYF	TRBV12-3/TRBV12-4	TRBJ2-4
CASSLVIVGTDTQYF	TRBV7-2	TRBJ2-3
CASSRIDRENSPLHF	TRBV4-1	TRBJ1-6
CASRPGQGRGNQPQHF	TRBV12-3/TRBV12-4	TRBJ1-5
CASSPRGLGKFF	TRBV12-3/TRBV12-4	TRBJ2-1
CASSYNTGELFF	TRBV6-5	TRBJ2-2
CSAGDGPNSPLHF	TRBV29-1	TRBJ1-6
CASSPTPPGVYEQYF	TRBV12-3/TRBV12-4	TRBJ2-7
CAISESDNFATEAFF	TRBV10-3	TRBJ1-1
CASSHPRGQNTEAFF	TRBV4-1	TRBJ1-1
CATSRDKGGETQYF	TRBV15	TRBJ2-5
CAISEQGSGNTIYF	TRBV10-3	TRBJ1-3
CASSLAGYHGYTF	TRBV7-9	TRBJ1-2
CSVAQATDTQYF	TRBV29-1	TRBJ2-3
CASSEGRGNSPLHF	TRBV2	TRBJ1-6
CASSYSRGGSGRRGRSYNEQFF	TRBV6-2/TRBV6-3	TRBJ2-1
CASSQEWGYGYTF	TRBV4-3	TRBJ1-2
CASSYVRYNEQFF	TRBV6-2/TRBV6-3	TRBJ2-1
CASSHGVTEQFF	TRBV11-2	TRBJ2-1
CASSLLGVDYGYTF	TRBV5-1	TRBJ1-2
CATSRLSLNSPLHF	TRBV15	TRBJ1-6
CASSVDSGSPQYF	TRBV9	TRBJ2-3
CASSALTSGTDTQYF	TRBV5-1	TRBJ2-3
CASSLGLGNYEQYF	TRBV7-8	TRBJ2-7
CSVEDVGGEAFF	TRBV29-1	TRBJ1-1
CASSLDHSSYEQYF	TRBV9	TRBJ2-7
CASRTRTGNSPLHF	TRBV7-2	TRBJ1-6